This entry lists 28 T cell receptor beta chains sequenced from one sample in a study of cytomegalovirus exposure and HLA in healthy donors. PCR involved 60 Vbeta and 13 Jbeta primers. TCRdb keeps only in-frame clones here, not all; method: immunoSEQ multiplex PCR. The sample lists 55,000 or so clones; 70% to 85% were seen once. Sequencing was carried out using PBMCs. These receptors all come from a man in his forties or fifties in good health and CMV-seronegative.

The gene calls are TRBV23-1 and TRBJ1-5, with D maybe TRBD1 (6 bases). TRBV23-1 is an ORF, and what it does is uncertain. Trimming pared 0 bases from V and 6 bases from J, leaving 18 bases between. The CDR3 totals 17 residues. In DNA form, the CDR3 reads TGCGCCAGCAGTCAATCGATCGGGGGGCGCGATAGTCAGCCCCAGCATTTT. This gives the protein CASSQSIGGRDSQPQHF.

In DNA, the CDR3 is TGTGCCAGCAGCTTTGGGGGGTTCGCCAAAAACATTCAGTACTTC. It codes for CASSFGGFAKNIQYF. The chain links TRBV7-2 to TRBJ2-4, with TRBD2 as a possible D gene (6 bases). This CDR3 is 15 amino acids long. V shed 3 bases and J shed 1 base, with 10 bases lying between them. Germline-derived CDR1 and CDR2 are SGHTA and FQGNSA.

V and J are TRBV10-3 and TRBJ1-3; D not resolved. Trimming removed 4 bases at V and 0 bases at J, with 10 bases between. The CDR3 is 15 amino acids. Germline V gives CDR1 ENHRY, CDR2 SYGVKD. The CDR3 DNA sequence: TGTGCCATCAGTGCGGTCGGTTACTCTGGAAACACCATATATTTT. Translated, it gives CAISAVGYSGNTIYF.

The CDR3 reads CASSWGVTSGGWDEQFF. The CDR3 DNA reads as TGTGCCAGCAGCTGGGGGGTCACTAGCGGGGGCTGGGATGAGCAGTTCTTC. The rearrangement uses TRBV5-4 and TRBJ2-1, with 11 bases fitting TRBD2. The V gene's germline CDR1 is SGHNT and CDR2 YYREEE (reference sequence). The length of the CDR3 is 17 residues. V was clipped by 3 bases and J by 8 bases; unmatched bases: 13.

The CDR3 loop reads CASTPRGWQPQHF. The DNA of the CDR3 is TGTGCCAGTACCCCTCGGGGTTGGCAGCCCCAGCATTTT. The chain has TRBV19 and TRBJ1-5; D unresolved. V lost 7 bases to trimming and J lost 7 bases, with 14 bases between them. The germline V gene encodes CDR1 LNHDA and CDR2 SQIVND (reference sequence). The length of the CDR3 is 13 residues.

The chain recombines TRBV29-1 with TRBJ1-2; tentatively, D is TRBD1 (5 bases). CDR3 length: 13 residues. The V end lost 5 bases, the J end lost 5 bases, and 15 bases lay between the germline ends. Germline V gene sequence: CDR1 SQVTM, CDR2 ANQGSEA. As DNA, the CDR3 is TGCAGCGTTAGCGGGACCTCTTCTTATGGCTACACCTTC. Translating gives CSVSGTSSYGYTF.

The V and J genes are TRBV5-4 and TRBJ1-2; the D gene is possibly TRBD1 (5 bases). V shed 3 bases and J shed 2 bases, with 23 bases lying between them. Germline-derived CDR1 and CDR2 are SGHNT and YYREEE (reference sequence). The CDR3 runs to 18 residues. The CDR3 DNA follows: TGTGCCAGCAGCTCGAGGGGCAGGCCAGCCGGGAGCAACTATGGCTACACCTTC. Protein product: CASSSRGRPAGSNYGYTF. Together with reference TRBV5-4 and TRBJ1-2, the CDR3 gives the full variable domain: ETGVTQSPTHLIKTRGQQVTLRCSSQSGHNTVSWYQQALGQGPQFIFQYYREEENGRGNFPPRFSGLQFPNYSSELNVNALELDDSALYLCASSSRGRPAGSNYGYTFGSGTRLTVV.

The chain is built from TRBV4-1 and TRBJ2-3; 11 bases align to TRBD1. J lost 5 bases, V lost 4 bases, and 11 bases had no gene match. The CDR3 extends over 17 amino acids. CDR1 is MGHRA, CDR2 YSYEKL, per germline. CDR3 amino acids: CASSPLGRDRGIDTQYF. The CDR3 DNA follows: TGCGCCAGCAGCCCCCTAGGGCGGGACAGGGGGATAGATACGCAGTATTTT.

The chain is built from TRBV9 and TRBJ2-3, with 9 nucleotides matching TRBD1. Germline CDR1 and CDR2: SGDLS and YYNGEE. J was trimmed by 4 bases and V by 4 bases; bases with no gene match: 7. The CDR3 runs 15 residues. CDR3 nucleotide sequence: TGTGCCAGCAGCCCAAGGGACAGGGAGTCAGATACGCAGTATTTT. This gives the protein CASSPRDRESDTQYF.

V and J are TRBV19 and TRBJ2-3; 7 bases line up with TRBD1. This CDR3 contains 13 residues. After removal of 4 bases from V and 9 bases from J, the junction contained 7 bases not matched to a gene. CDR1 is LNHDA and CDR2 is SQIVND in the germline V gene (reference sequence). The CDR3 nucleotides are TGTGCCAGTAGTAGGGACAGTCCGAGGACGCAGTATTTT. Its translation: CASSRDSPRTQYF.

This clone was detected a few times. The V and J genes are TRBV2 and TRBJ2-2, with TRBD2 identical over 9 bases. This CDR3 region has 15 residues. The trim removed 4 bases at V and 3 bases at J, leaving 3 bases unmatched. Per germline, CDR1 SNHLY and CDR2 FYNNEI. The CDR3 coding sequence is TGTGCCAGCAGTGGACTAGCGGTCGACACCGGGGAGCTGTTTTTT. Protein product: CASSGLAVDTGELFF.

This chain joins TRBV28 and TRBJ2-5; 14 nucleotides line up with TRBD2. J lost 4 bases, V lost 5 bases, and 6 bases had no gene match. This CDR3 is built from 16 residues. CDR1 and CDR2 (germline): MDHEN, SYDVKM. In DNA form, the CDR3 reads TGTGCCAGCAGTACCACGACTAGCGGGGGGGCAGAGACCCAGTACTTC. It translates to CASSTTTSGGAETQYF.

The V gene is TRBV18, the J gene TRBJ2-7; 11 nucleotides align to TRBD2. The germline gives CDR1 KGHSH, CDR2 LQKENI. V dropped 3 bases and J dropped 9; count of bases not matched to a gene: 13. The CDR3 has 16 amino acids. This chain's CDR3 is CASSPGTTSGGRGQYF. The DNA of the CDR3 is TGTGCCAGCTCACCGGGGACAACTAGCGGGGGCCGGGGGCAGTACTTC.

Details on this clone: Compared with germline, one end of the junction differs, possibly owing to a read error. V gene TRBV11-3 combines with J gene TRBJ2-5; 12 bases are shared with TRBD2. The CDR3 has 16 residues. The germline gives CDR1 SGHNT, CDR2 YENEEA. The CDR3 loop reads CASSLRTSGVQETQYF. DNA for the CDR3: TGTGCCAGCAGCTTAAGGACTAGCGGGGTGCAAGAGACTCAGTACTTC.

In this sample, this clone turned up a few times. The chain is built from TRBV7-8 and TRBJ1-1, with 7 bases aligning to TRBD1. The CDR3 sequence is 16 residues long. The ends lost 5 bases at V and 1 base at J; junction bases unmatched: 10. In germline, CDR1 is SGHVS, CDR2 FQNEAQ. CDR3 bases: TGTGCCAGCAGCAGGGGGACAGTTCCGGGGAACACTGAAGCTTTCTTT. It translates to CASSRGTVPGNTEAFF.

This CDR3 reads CASSLTLSGTGGKTEAFF. CDR3 coding DNA: TGCGCCAGCAGCTTGACTCTCTCCGGGACAGGGGGAAAGACTGAAGCTTTCTTT. The rearrangement links TRBV5-1 to TRBJ1-1; 11 bases fit TRBD1. The V gene's germline CDR1 is SGHRS and CDR2 YFSETQ. The CDR3 extends over 18 amino acids. The trim removed 1 base at V and 5 bases at J, leaving 13 bases unmatched.

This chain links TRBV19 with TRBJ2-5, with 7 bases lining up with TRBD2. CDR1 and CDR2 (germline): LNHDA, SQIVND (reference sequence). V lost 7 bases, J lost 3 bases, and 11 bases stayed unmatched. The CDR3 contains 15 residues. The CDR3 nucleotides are TGTGCCAGTACCGACGGGGAGGGGAAGGAAGAGACCCAGTACTTC. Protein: CASTDGEGKEETQYF. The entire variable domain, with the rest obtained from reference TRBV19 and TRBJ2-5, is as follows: DGGITQSPKYLFRKEGQNVTLSCEQNLNHDAMYWYRQDPGQGLRLIYYSQIVNDFQKGDIAEGYSVSREKKESFPLTVTSAQKNPTAFYLCASTDGEGKEETQYFGPGTRLLVL.

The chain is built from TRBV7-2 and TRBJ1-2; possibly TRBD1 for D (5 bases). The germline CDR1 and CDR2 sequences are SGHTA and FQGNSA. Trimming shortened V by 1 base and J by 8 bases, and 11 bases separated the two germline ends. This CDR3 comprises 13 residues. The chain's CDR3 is CASSLGGPGGYTF. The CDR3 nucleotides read TGTGCCAGCAGCTTAGGGGGCCCAGGGGGCTACACCTTC.

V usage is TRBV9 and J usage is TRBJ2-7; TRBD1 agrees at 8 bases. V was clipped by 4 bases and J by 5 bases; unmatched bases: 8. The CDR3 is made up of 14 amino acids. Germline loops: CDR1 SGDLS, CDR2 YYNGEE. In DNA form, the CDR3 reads TGTGCCAGCAGCTTAAGACAGGACAGGGACGAGCAGTACTTC. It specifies CASSLRQDRDEQYF.

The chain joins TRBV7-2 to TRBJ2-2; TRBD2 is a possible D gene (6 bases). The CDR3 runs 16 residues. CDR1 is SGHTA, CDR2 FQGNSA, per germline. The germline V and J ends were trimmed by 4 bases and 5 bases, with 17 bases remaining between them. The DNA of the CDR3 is TGTGCCAGCAGCTCCTCCCCCGGACTACTGACCGGGGAGCTGTTTTTT. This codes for CASSSSPGLLTGELFF.

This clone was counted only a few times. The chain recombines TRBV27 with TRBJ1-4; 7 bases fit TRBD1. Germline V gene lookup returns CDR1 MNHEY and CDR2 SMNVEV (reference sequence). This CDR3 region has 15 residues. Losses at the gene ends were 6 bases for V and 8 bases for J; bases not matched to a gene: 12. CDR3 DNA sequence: TGTGCCAGCAGCTTAAGACAGGACAGGAAAGAAAAACTGTTTTTT. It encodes CASSLRQDRKEKLFF.

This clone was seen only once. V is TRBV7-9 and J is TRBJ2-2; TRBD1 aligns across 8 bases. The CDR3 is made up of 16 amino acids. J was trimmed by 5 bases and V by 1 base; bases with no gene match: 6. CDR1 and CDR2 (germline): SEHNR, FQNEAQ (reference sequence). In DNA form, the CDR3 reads TGTGCCAGCAGCTTAGGGACGGGACAGGAGACCGGGGAGCTGTTTTTT. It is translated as CASSLGTGQETGELFF.

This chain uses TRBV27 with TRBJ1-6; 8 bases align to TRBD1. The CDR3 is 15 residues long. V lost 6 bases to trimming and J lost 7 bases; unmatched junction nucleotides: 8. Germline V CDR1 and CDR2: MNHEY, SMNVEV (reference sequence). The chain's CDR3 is CASRPQQGGNSPLHF. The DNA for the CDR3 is TGTGCCAGCAGACCTCAACAGGGGGGGAATTCACCCCTCCACTTT.

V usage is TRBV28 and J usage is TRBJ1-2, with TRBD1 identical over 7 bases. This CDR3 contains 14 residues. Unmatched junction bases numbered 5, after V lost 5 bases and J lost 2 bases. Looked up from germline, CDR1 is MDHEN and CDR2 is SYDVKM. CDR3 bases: TGTGCCAGCAGTCAAAGACAGGGCAACTATGGCTACACCTTC. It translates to CASSQRQGNYGYTF.

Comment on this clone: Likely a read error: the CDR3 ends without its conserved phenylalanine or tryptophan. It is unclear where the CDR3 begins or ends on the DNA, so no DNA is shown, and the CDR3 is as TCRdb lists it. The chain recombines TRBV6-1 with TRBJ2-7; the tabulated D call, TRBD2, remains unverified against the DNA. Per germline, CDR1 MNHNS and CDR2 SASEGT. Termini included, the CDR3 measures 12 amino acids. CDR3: CASSEAGGLAVL.

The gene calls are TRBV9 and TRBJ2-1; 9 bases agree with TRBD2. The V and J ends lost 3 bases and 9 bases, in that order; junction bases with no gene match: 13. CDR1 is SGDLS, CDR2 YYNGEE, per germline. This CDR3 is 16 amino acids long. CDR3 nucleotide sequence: TGTGCCAGCAGCGGGTCTTTGCGGGGGGGCCCAGGTGAGCAGTTCTTC. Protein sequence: CASSGSLRGGPGEQFF.

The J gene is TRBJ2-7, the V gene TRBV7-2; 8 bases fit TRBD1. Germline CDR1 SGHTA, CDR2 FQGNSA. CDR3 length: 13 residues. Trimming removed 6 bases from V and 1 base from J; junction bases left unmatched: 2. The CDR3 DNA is TGTGCCAGCAGGAGGGACAGGTCCTACGAGCAGTACTTC. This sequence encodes CASRRDRSYEQYF.

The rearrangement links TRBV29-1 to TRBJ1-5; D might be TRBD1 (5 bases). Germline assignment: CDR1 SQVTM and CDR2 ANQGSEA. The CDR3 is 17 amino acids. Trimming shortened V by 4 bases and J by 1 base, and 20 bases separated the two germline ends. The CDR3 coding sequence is TGCAGCGTTGTATTCGGTCGGGGGGGAATGAGCAATCAGCCCCAGCATTTT. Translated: CSVVFGRGGMSNQPQHF.